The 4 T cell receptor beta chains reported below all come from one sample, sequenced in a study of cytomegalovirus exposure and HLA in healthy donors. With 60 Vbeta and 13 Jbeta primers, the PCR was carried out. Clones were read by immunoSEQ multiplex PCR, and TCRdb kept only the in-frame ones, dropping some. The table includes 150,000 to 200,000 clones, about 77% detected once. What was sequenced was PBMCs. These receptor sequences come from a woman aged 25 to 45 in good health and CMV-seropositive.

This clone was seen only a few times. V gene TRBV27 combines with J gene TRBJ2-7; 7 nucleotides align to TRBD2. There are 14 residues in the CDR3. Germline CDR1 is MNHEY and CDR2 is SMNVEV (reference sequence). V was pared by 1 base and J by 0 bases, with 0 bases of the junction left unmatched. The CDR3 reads CASSLWGGSYEQYF. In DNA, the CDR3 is TGTGCCAGCAGTTTATGGGGGGGCTCCTACGAGCAGTACTTC.

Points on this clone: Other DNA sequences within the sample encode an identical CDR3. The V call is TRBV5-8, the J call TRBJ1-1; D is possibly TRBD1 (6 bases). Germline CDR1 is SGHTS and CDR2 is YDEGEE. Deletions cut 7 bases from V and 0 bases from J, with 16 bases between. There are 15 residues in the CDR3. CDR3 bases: TGTGCCAGCGGCCGGCAGGGGCCCATGAACACTGAAGCTTTCTTT. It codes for CASGRQGPMNTEAFF.

In DNA, the CDR3 is TGCGCCAGCAGTACAGGAACCGGTGGCACTGAAGCTTTCTTT. Amino acids: CASSTGTGGTEAFF. V is TRBV10-1 and J is TRBJ1-1; perhaps TRBD1 as D (5 bases). Germline V gene lookup returns CDR1 WNHNN and CDR2 SYGVQD (reference sequence). V lost 5 bases to trimming and J lost 4 bases, with 14 bases between them. The CDR3 sequence is 14 residues long.

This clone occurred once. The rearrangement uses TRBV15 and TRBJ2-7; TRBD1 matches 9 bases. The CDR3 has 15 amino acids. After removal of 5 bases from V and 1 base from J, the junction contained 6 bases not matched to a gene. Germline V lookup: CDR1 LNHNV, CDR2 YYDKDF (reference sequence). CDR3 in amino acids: CATSPRQGGSYEQYF. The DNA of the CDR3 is TGTGCCACCAGCCCGAGACAGGGGGGTTCCTACGAGCAGTACTTC. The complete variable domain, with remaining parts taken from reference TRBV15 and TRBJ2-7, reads DAMVIQNPRYQVTQFGKPVTLSCSQTLNHNVMYWYQQKSSQAPKLLFHYYDKDFNNEADTPDNFQSRRPNTSFCFLDIRSPGLGDTAMYLCATSPRQGGSYEQYFGPGTRLTVT.